Below, one TCR beta chain is given with its context. The treatment denotes: 15 to 20 received Ad26.COV2.S at low or high dose, single or two shots; roughly 5 received placebo; per-sample allocation not given. Each sample was drawn 63 days after the first injection (of vaccine or placebo). Between the trimmed V and J ends, which lost 0 bases and 5 bases, there was a span of 20 bases. Germline V gene sequence: CDR1 SEHNR, CDR2 FQNEAQ (reference sequence). This CDR3 comprises 17 residues. Clones were read by immunoSEQ multiplex PCR, and TCRdb kept only the in-frame ones, dropping some. The sample carries about 440,000 clones, less than 95% recorded once. This specimen comes from a study of Ad26.COV2.S vaccination and SARS-CoV-2 variants.

The V and J genes are TRBV7-9 and TRBJ2-7, with a weak D call TRBD2 (6 bases). The starting material was peripheral blood, obtained in a trial of Ad26.COV2.S vaccine versus placebo. The TCR was taken from a person between 18 and 65 years old who received the Ad26.COV2.S COVID-19 vaccine or a placebo. In DNA form, the CDR3 reads TGTGCCAGCAGCTTAGCCCAGCTTACGGGAGTTCCCCACGAGCAGTACTTC. Translating it yields CASSLAQLTGVPHEQYF.